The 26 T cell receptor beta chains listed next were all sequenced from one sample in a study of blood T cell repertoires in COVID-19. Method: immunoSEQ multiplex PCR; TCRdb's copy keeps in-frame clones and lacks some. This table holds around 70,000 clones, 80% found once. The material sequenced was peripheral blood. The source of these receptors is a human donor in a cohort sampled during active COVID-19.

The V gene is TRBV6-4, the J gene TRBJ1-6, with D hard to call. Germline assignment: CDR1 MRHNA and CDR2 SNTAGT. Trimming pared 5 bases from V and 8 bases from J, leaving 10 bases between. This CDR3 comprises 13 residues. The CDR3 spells CASSISSDSPLHF. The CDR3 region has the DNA TGTGCCAGCAGTATCTCCTCGGATTCACCCCTCCACTTT.

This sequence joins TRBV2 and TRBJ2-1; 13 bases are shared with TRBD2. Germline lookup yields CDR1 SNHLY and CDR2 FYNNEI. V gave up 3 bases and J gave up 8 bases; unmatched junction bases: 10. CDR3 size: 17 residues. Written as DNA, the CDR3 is TGTGCCAGCAGTGACGGGTTGGGACTAGCGGGGTTGTATGAGCAGTTCTTC. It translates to CASSDGLGLAGLYEQFF.

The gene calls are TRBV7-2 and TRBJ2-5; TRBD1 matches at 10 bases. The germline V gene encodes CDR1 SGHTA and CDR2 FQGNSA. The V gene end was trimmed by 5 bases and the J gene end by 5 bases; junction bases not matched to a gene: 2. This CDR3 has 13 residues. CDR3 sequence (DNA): TGTGCCAGCAGCCCGGACAGGGGGGAGACCCAGTACTTC. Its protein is CASSPDRGETQYF.

CDR3 protein: CASSHSTGARELFF. CDR3 DNA sequence: TGTGCCAGCAGCCACAGCACAGGGGCCAGGGAGCTGTTTTTT. The gene calls are TRBV3-1 (or the pseudogene TRBV3-2) and TRBJ2-2; the match to TRBD1 covers 7 bases. CDR1 is LGHDT, CDR2 YNNKEL, per germline (reference sequence). Germline trimming cut 3 bases from V and 9 bases from J; bases unmatched to any gene: 7. The CDR3 contains 14 residues.

CDR3 protein: CASRKTTGLSTGELFF. The CDR3 coding sequence is TGTGCCAGCAGGAAAACGACAGGTCTGAGCACCGGGGAGCTGTTTTTT. This rearrangement joins TRBV14 to TRBJ2-2; D might be TRBD1 (6 bases). Germline values: CDR1 SGHDN, CDR2 FVKESK. CDR3 length equals 16 residues. The V end was cut by 6 bases, the J end by 4 bases, with 18 bases between.

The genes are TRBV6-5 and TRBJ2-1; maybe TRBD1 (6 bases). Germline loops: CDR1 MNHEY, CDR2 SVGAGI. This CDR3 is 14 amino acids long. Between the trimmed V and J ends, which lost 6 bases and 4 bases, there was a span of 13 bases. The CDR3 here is CASSTDRTYNEQFF. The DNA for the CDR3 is TGTGCCAGCAGCACGGACAGAACTTACAATGAGCAGTTCTTC.

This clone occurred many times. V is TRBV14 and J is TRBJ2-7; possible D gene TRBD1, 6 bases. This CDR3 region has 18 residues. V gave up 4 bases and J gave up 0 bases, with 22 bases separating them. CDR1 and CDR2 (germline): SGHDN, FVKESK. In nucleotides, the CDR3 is TGTGCCAGCAGCCTAACCGGACAGATCGGGTCGAGCTCCTACGAGCAGTACTTC. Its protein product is CASSLTGQIGSSSYEQYF. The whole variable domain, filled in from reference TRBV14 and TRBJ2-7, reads EAGVTQFPSHSVIEKGQTVTLRCDPISGHDNLYWYRRVMGKEIKFLLHFVKESKQDESGMPNNRFLAERTGGTYSTLKVQPAELEDSGVYFCASSLTGQIGSSSYEQYFGPGTRLTVT.

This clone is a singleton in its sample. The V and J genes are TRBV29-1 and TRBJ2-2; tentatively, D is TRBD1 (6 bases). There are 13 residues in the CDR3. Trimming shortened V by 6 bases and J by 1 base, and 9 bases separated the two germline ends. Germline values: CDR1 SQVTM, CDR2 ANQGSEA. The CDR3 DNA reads TGCAGCGTACAGGGCCAGAACACCGGGGAGCTGTTTTTT. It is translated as CSVQGQNTGELFF.

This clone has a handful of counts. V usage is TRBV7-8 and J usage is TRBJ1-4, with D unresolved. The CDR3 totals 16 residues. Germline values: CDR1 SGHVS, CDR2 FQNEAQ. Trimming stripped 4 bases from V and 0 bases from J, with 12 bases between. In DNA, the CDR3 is TGTGCCAGCAGCTCCTTCGGGTTTGCAACTAATGAAAAACTGTTTTTT. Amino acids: CASSSFGFATNEKLFF.

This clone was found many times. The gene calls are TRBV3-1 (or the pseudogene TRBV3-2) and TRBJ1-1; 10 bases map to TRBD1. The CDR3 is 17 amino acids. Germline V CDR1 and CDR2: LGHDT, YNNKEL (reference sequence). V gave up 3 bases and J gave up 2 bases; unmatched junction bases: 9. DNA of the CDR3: TGTGCCAGCAGCCATACGGACAGGGGGAGGGAAAACACTGAAGCTTTCTTT. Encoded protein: CASSHTDRGRENTEAFF.

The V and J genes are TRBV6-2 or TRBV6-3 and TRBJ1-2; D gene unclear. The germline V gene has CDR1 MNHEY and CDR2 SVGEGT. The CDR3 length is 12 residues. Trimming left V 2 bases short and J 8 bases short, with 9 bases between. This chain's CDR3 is CASSYETRGYTF. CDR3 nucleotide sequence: TGTGCCAGCAGTTACGAGACTCGCGGCTACACCTTC.

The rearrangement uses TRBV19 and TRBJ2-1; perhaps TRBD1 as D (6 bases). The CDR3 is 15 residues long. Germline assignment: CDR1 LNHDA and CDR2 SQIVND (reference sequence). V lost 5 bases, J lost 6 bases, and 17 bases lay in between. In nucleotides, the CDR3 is TGTGCCAGTAGTTCTCTCGGACAGTTGCCCAATGAGCAGTTCTTC. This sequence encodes CASSSLGQLPNEQFF.

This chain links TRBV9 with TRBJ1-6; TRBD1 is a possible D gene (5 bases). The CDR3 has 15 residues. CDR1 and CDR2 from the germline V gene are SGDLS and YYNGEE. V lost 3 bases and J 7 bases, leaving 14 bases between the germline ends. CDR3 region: CASSATQGKNSPLHF. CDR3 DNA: TGTGCCAGCAGCGCGACCCAGGGAAAGAATTCACCCCTCCACTTT.

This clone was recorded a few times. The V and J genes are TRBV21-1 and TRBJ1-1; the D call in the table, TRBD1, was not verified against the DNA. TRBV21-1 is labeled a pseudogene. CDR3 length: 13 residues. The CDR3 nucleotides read TGTGCCAGCAGCAAAGGACAAAACACTGAAGCTTTCTTT. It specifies CASSKGQNTEAFF.

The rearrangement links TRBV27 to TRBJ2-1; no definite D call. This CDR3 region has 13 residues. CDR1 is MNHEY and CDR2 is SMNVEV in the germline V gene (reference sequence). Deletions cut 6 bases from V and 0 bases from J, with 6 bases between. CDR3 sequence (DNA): TGTGCCAGCAGCCGGGTCTCCTACAATGAGCAGTTCTTC. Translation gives CASSRVSYNEQFF.

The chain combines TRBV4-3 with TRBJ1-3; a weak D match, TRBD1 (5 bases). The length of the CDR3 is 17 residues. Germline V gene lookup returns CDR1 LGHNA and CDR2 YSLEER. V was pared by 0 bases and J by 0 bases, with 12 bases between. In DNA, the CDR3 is TGCGCCAGCAGCCAAGAGGGGCCCCGAAGCTCTGGAAACACCATATATTTT. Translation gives CASSQEGPRSSGNTIYF.

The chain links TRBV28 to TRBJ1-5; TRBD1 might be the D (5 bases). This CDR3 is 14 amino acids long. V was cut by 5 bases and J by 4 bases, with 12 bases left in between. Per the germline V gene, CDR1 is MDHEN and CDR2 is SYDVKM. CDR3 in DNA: TGTGCCAGCAGTCCAGCGGGGGGAAATCAGCCCCAGCATTTT. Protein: CASSPAGGNQPQHF.

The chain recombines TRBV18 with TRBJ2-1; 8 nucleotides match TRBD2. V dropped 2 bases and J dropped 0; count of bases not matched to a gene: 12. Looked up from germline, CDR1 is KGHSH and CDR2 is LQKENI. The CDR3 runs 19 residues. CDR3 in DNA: TGTGCCAGCTCACCATGGCCAAGCGGGGGAAGGAGCTCCTACAATGAGCAGTTCTTC. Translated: CASSPWPSGGRSSYNEQFF.

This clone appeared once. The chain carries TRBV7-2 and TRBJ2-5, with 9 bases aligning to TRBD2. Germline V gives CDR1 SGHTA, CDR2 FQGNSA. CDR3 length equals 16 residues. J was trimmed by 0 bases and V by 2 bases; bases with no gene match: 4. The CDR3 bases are TGTGCCAGCAGCTTAATAGCGGGGGCAAACCAAGAGACCCAGTACTTC. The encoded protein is CASSLIAGANQETQYF.

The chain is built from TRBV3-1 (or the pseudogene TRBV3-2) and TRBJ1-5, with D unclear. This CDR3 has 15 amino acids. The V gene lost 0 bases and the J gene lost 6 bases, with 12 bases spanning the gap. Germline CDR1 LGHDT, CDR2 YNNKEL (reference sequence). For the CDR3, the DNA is TGTGCCAGCAGCCAAGACCCGACATACATTCAGCCCCAGCATTTT. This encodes CASSQDPTYIQPQHF.

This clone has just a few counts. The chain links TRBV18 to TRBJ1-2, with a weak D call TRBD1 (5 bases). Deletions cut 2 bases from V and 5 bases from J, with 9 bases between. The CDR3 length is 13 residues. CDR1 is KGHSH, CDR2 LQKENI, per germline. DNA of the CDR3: TGTGCCAGCTCACCAACCAGGGAATATGGCTACACCTTC. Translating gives CASSPTREYGYTF.

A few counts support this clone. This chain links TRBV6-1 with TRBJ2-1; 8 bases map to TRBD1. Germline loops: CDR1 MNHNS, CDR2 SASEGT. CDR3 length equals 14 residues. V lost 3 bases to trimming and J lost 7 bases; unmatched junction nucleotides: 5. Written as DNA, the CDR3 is TGTGCCAGCAGTGATGGCAGGGGGCTAAATGAGCAGTTCTTC. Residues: CASSDGRGLNEQFF.

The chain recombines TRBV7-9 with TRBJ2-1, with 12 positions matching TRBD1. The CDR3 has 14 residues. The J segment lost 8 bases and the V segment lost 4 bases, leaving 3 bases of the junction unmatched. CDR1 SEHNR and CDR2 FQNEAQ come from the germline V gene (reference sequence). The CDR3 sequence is CASSSGQGAHEQFF. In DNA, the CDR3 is TGTGCCAGCAGCTCGGGACAGGGGGCCCATGAGCAGTTCTTC.

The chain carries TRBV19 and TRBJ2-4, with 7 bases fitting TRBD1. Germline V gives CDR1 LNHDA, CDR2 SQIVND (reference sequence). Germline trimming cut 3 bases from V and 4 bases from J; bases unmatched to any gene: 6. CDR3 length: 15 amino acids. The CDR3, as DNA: TGTGCCAGTAGTATTAGGGGGCATACTAAAAACATTCAGTACTTC. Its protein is CASSIRGHTKNIQYF.

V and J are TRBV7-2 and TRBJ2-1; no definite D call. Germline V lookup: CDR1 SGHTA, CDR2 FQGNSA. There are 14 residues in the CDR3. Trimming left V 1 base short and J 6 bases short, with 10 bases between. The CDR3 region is CASSLVAQRNEQFF. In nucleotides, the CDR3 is TGTGCCAGCAGCTTAGTGGCCCAACGCAATGAGCAGTTCTTC.

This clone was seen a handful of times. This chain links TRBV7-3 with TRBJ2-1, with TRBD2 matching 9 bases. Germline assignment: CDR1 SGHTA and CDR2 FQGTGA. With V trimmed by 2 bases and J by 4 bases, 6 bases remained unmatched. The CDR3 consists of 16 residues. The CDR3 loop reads CASSLVASGKYNEQFF. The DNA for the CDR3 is TGTGCCAGCAGCTTAGTGGCTAGCGGGAAGTACAATGAGCAGTTCTTC.